The present T cell receptor (beta chain) was sequenced within a study of long-term antiretroviral therapy in people with HIV. Assay version v3.0 of immunoSEQ was used, and it was run at survey level. Assay used: immunoSEQ multiplex PCR; TCRdb lists only in-frame clones, some missing. The sample shows 15,000 to 20,000 clones, around 74% of them seen only once. This CDR3 has 16 amino acids. From germline, CDR1 is MNHEY and CDR2 SMNVEV (reference sequence). The V gene lost 5 bases and the J gene lost 0 bases, with 14 bases spanning the gap. The sequence came from a man under 40 with HIV. This sample comprised unsorted PBMCs, obtained at the start of antiretroviral therapy. This chain joins TRBV27 and TRBJ1-5; D not resolved. DNA of the CDR3: TGTGCCAGCAGTCCGATCTTAGACTATAGCAATCAGCCCCAGCATTTT. This translates into CASSPILDYSNQPQHF.